This TCR beta chain was sequenced during a study of CD8+ T cells in alopecia areata. Whole-study context: Among treated patients, oral tofacitinib was administered at 5 to 10 mg twice daily. Study-level points and caveats: In lesional scalp, particularly from alopecia totalis/universalis, clonality was higher than in normal scalp. Normal skin contains resident alphabeta T cells, and these are also sequenced in scalp samples.

Lesional scalp punch biopsies and peripheral blood came from alopecia areata patients. Once RNA had been extracted, it was reverse transcribed into cDNA to act as the sequencing template. Some clones are missing from TCRdb's copy, which holds only in-frame ones; the method was immunoSEQ multiplex PCR. This repertoire shows more than 110,000 clones, around three fifths found once; its top ten account for roughly 6.7%. Only a few counts were recorded for this clone. What it binds is not known. CDR1 is KGHSH and CDR2 is LQKENI in the germline V gene. Deletions cut 0 bases from V and 1 base from J, with 8 bases between. The CDR3 extends over 15 amino acids.

V usage is TRBV18 and J usage is TRBJ2-3, with D perhaps matching TRBD1 (5 bases). Sequencing used CD4+ T cells sorted from blood, obtained at week 0. This clonotype was obtained from a human donor with alopecia areata. This chain's CDR3 is CASSPPGQGTDTQYF. Written as DNA, the CDR3 is TGTGCCAGCTCACCACCGGGGCAGGGCACAGATACGCAGTATTTT.